There are a few counts of the clone carrying this T cell receptor beta chain. This record comes from a study of OX40 agonist ivuxolimab in advanced cancers. Generated by immunoSEQ multiplex PCR, the TCRdb table keeps only in-frame clones and is missing some. The sample consists of 50,000 to 75,000 clones, about 88% of them appearing once. The origin of this receptor is an adult with an advanced solid tumor such as melanoma, head and neck, liver or kidney cancer. The sequencing here drew on CD4+ or CD8+ T cells sorted from blood, taken in a trial of the OX40 agonist ivuxolimab.

DNA for the CDR3: TGTGCCAGCAGCGTAGGCAACCTGAACACTGAAGCTTTCTTT. It codes for CASSVGNLNTEAFF. The rearrangement joins TRBV9 to TRBJ1-1, with D hard to call. Germline V gives CDR1 SGDLS, CDR2 YYNGEE. CDR3 length: 14 amino acids. The germline V and J ends were trimmed by 0 bases and 0 bases, with 6 bases remaining between them. The full variable domain, rest sourced from reference TRBV9 and TRBJ1-1, is DSGVTQTPKHLITATGQRVTLRCSPRSGDLSVYWYQQSLDQGLQFLIQYYNGEERAKGNILERFSAQQFPDLHSELNLSSLELGDSALYFCASSVGNLNTEAFFGQGTRLTVV.